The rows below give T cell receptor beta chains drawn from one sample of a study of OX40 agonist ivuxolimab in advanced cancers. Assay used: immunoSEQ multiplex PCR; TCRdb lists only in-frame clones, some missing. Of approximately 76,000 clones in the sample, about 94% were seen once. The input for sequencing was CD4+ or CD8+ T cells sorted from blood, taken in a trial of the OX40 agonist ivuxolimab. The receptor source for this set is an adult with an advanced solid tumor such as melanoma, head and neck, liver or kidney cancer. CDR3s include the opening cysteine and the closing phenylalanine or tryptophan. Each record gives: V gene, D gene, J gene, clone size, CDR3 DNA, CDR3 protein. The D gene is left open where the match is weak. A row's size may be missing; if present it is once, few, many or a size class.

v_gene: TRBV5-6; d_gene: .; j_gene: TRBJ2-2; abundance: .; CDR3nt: TGTGCCAGCAGCTTCACCGGGGCCGGGGAGCTGTTTTTT; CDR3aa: CASSFTGAGELFF
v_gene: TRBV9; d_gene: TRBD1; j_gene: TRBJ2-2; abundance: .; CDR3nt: TGTGCCAGCAGCGTAGTGGCCAGGGGGTTGAACACCGGGGAGCTGTTTTTT; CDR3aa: CASSVVARGLNTGELFF
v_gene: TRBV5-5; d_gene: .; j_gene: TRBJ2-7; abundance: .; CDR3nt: TGTGCCAGCAGCGGGTTGGGGAGCCCGGTCTACGAGCAGTACTTC; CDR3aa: CASSGLGSPVYEQYF
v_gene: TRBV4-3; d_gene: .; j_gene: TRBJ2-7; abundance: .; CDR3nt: TGCGCCAGCAGCCAAGAGCATCTTCCTAGCGCTTACGAGCAGTACTTC; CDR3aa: CASSQEHLPSAYEQYF
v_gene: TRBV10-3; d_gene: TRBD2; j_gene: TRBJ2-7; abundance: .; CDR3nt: TGTGCCACATGCAGGGAGGGGCCCTACGAGCAGTACTTC; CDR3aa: CATCREGPYEQYF
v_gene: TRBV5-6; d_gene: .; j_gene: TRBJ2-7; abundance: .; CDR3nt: TGTGCCAGCAGCCCGCGAGCAGGGAGAAAGAACGAGCAGTACTTC; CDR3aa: CASSPRAGRKNEQYF
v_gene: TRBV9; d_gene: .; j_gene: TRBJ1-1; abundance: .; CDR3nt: TGTGCCAGCAGCTCTCAAGGGGGCACTGAAGCTTTCTTT; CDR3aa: CASSSQGGTEAFF
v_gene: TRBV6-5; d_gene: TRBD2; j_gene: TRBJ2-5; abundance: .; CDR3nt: TGTGCCAGAACACTAGCGGGAGAAGAAGAGACCCAGTACTTC; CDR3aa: CARTLAGEEETQYF
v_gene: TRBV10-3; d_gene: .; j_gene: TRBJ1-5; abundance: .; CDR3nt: TGTGCCATCAGTGAGTCGTGGGGGGGTGGGAGCAATCAGCCCCAGCATTTT; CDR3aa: CAISESWGGGSNQPQHF
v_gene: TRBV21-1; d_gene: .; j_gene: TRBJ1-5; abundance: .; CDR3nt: TGTGCCAGCAGCAACGGGCAGCCGAACAATCAGCCCCAGCATTTT; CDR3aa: CASSNGQPNNQPQHF
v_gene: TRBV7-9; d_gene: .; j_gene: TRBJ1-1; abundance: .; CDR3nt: TGTGCCAGCAGCAACATGGGGGGATCGTACACTGAAGCTTTCTTT; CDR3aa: CASSNMGGSYTEAFF
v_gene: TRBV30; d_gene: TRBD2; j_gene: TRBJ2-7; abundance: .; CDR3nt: TGTGCCTGGAGTGTGCTAGCGGGAAACGAGCAGTACTTC; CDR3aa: CAWSVLAGNEQYF
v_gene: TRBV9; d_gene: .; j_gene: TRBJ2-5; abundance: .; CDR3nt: TGTGCCAGCAGCGTAGGGTGGGACCAAGAGACCCAGTACTTC; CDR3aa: CASSVGWDQETQYF
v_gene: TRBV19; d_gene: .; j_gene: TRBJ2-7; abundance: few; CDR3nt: TGTGCCCCCTTAGCCCAGATCTCCTACGAGCAGTACTTC; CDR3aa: CAPLAQISYEQYF
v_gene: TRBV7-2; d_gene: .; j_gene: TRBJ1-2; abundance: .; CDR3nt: TGTGCCAGCAGCTCAGTTCATCCCCCGACGGGCTATGGCTACACCTTC; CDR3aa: CASSSVHPPTGYGYTF
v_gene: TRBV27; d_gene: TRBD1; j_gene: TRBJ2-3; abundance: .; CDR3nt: TGTGCCAGCAGTTATATGGACAGGGTTAGCACAGATACGCAGTATTTT; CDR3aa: CASSYMDRVSTDTQYF
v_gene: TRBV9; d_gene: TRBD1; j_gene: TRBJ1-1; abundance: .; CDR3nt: TGTGCCTCAGGGGGGACAGGGGAACCTGAAGCTTTCTTT; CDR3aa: CASGGTGEPEAFF
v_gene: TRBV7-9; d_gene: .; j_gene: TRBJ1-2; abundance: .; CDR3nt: TGTGCCCTCGCGACAGAAGGATCCCCTAAGGGCTACACCTTC; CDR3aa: CALATEGSPKGYTF
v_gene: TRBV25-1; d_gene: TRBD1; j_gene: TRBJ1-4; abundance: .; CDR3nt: TGTGCCAGCACCCGGACAGGGAGGAATGAAAAACTGTTTTTT; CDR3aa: CASTRTGRNEKLFF
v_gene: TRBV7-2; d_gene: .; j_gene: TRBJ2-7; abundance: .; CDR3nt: TGTGCCAGCAGCTCCCCTGGACTGACCTACGAGCAGTACTTC; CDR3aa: CASSSPGLTYEQYF
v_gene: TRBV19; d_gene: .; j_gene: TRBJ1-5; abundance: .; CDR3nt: TGTGCCAGTACCCCGGGGACATATAGCAATCAGCCCCAGCATTTT; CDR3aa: CASTPGTYSNQPQHF
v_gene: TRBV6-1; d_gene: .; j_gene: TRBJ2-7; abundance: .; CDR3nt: TGTGCCAGCAGTGGGGGTTGGGACTACGAGCAGTACTTC; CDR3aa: CASSGGWDYEQYF
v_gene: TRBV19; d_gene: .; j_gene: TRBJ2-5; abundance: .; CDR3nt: TGTGCCAGTGCGGACGGGGGCCAAAATCGGGAGTATGGGACCCAGTACTTC; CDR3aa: CASADGGQNREYGTQYF
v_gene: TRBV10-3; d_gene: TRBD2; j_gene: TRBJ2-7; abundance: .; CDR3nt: TGTGCCATCAGATCCACCCGGGAGGCCGAGCAGTACTTC; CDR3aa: CAIRSTREAEQYF
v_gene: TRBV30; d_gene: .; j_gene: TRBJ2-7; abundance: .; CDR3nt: TGTGCCTGGAGTGTACGCGAGCAGTACTTC; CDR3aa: CAWSVREQYF
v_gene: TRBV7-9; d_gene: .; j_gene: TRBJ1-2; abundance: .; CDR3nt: TGTGCCAGCAGCAACAACGGGGACTCCCTCACCTTC; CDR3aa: CASSNNGDSLTF
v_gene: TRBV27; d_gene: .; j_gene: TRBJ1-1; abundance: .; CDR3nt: TGTGCCAGCCGGGGGGGCCTGGACACTGAAGCTTTCTTC; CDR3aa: CASRGGLDTEAFF
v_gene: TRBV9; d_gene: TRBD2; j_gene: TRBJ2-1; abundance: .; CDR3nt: TGTGCCAGCAGCATCATGGGACTAGGCAATGAGCAGTTCTTC; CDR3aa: CASSIMGLGNEQFF
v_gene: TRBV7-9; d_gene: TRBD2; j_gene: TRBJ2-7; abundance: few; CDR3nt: TGTGCCAGCAGCCATCATACCAAGGGTGAGGGGAGGGTTTTCTACGAGCAGTACTTC; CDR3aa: CASSHHTKGEGRVFYEQYF
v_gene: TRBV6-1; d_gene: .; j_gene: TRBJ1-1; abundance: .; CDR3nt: TGTGCCAGCTTAATCGGCCCATGGGAGAACACTGAAGCTTTCTTT; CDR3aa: CASLIGPWENTEAFF
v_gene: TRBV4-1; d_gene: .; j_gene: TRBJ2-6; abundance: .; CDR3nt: TGCGCCAGCAGCCAAGTTTCGACACCCTCTGGGGCCAACGTCCTGACTTTC; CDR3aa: CASSQVSTPSGANVLTF
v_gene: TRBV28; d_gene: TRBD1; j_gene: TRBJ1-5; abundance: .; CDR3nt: TGTGCCAGCAGAGATACAGGGGGCAGCAATCAGCCCCAGCATTTT; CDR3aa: CASRDTGGSNQPQHF
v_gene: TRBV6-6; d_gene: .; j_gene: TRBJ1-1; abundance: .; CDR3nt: TGTGCCAGCAGTTACTCGAAGGACAGGAACACTGAAGCTTTCTTT; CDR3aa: CASSYSKDRNTEAFF
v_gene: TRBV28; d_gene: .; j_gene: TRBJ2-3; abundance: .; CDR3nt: TGTGCCAGCAGTTTGGCCCTCGGGAGAGATACGCAGTATTTT; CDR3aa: CASSLALGRDTQYF
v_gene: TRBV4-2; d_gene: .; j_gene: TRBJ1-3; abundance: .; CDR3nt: TGTGCCAGCAGCCTCCTACCTACGGCCTCTGGAAACACCATATATTTT; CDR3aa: CASSLLPTASGNTIYF
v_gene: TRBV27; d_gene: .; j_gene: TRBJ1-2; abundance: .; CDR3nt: TGTGCCAGCGGGAGAGACTATGGCTACACCTTC; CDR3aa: CASGRDYGYTF
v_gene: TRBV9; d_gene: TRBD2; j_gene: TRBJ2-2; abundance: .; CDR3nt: TGTGCCAGCAGCGACCTCCGGGACTACTTAAACACCGGGGAGCTGTTTTTT; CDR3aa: CASSDLRDYLNTGELFF
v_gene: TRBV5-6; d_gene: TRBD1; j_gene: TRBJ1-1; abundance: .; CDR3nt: TGTGCCAGCAGCTGGGGGGACAGGGGGATGAACACTGAAGCTTTCTTT; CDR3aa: CASSWGDRGMNTEAFF
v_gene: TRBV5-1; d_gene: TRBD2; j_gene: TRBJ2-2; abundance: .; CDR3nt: TGCGCCAGCAGCTTGAGCGGTGCGGGAGGGACCGAGACCGGGGAGCTGTTTTTT; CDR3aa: CASSLSGAGGTETGELFF
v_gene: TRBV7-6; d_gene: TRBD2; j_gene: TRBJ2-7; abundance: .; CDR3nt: TGTGCCAGCAGCTACTCTAGCGGGCCATCCTACGAGCAGTACTTC; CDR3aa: CASSYSSGPSYEQYF
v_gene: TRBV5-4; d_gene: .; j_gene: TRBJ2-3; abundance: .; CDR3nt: TGTGCCAGCAGCTTGTGGGGGGGGCTGGGCACAGATACGCAGTATTTT; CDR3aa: CASSLWGGLGTDTQYF
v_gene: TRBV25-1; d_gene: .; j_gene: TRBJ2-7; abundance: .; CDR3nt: TGTGCCAGCAGTGACGCCCCAGGGTCCGAGCAGTACTTC; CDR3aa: CASSDAPGSEQYF
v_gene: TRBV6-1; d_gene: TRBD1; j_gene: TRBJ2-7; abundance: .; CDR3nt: TGTGCCAGCAGTCCAGGGGGTTACGAGCAGTACTTC; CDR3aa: CASSPGGYEQYF
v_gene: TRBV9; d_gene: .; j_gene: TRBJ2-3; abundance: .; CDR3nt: TGTGCCAGCAGCGTAGAACGGGCGAGGACAGATACGCAGTATTTT; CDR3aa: CASSVERARTDTQYF
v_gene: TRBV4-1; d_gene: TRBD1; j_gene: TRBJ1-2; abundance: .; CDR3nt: TGCGCCAGCAGCCAAGGGCCATATGGACAGGGACACTATGGCTACACCTTC; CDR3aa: CASSQGPYGQGHYGYTF
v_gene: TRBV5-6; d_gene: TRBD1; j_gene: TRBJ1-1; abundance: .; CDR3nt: TGTGCCAGCAGCGGAACCGGGACAGGGTATTCTGGGGCTTTCTTT; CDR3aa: CASSGTGTGYSGAFF
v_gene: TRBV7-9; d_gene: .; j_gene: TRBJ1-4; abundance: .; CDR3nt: TGTGCCAGCAGCCAGGGGATTGCAACTAATGAAAAACTGTTTTTT; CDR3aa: CASSQGIATNEKLFF
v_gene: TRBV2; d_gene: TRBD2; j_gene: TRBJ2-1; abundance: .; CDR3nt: TGTGCCAGCAGTTTAAGCGGGAGCTCCTACAATGAGCAGTTCTTC; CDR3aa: CASSLSGSSYNEQFF
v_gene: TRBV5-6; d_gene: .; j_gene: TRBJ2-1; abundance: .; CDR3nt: TGTGCCAGCAGCTTGCCACAGGGAAATGAGCAGTTCTTC; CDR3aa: CASSLPQGNEQFF
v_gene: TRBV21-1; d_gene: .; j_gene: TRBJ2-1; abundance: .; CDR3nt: TGTGCCAGCAGCAAAGACAGAGCCTACAATGAGCAGTTCTTC; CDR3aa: CASSKDRAYNEQFF
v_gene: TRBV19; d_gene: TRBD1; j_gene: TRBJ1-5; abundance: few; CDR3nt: TGTGCCAGTAGTATAGCAGGGGGTACCAATCAGCCCCAGCATTTT; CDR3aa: CASSIAGGTNQPQHF
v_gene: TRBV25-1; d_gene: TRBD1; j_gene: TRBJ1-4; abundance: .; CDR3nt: TGTGCCAGCAGTGAAAGGACAGGGGGTGAAAAACTGTTTTTT; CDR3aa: CASSERTGGEKLFF